Listed here are 21 T cell receptor beta chains from one sample, sequenced in a study of cytomegalovirus exposure and HLA in healthy donors. It was with 60 Vbeta and 13 Jbeta primers that the PCR ran. Sequencing was performed with immunoSEQ multiplex PCR; in TCRdb, only in-frame clones are kept and a portion is missing. The sample has about 110,000 clones, over 70% seen once. The sample taken for sequencing was PBMCs. The receptor set was obtained from a woman between 40 and 55 years old in good health and CMV-seropositive.

CDR3 DNA: TGTGCCAGCAGTGAAATGGGGACTAGCGGATACAATGAGCAGTTCTTC. This encodes CASSEMGTSGYNEQFF. The J gene is TRBJ2-1, the V gene TRBV2; 11 nucleotides agree with TRBD2. Germline CDR1 reads SNHLY; CDR2 reads FYNNEI. V lost 2 bases, J lost 4 bases, and 4 bases stayed unmatched. The CDR3 is 16 residues long. Full variable domain (remainder filled in from reference TRBV2 and TRBJ2-1): EPEVTQTPSHQVTQMGQEVILRCVPISNHLYFYWYRQILGQKVEFLVSFYNNEISEKSEIFDDQFSVERPDGSNFTLKIRSTKLEDSAMYFCASSEMGTSGYNEQFFGPGTRLTVL.

This chain joins TRBV15 and TRBJ2-7, with TRBD1 identical over 9 bases. Trimming cost V 3 bases and J 4 bases; bases outside gene matches: 7. The CDR3 consists of 15 residues. CDR1 and CDR2 from the germline V gene are LNHNV and YYDKDF (reference sequence). CDR3 sequence reads: CATSSPGTGYYEQYF. The DNA of the CDR3 is TGTGCCACCAGCAGCCCCGGGACAGGGTATTACGAGCAGTACTTC.

The V gene is TRBV9, the J gene TRBJ1-4; D is uncertain. Germline assignment: CDR1 SGDLS and CDR2 YYNGEE. This CDR3 spans 16 amino acids. V was cut by 4 bases and J by 4 bases, with 17 bases left in between. CDR3 DNA: TGTGCCAGCAGCCCCGAAGCGGGGTCTCTTAATGAAAAACTGTTTTTT. Translation gives CASSPEAGSLNEKLFF.

This clone was counted between two and nine times. The V and J genes are TRBV11-3 and TRBJ2-2, with D possibly being TRBD1 (5 bases). V was trimmed by 2 bases and J by 3 bases, leaving 7 bases between them. Germline V gives CDR1 SGHNT, CDR2 YENEEA. The CDR3 runs 14 residues. The CDR3 coding sequence is TGTGCCAGCAGCTTACAGGGCGACACCGGGGAGCTGTTTTTT. Translation gives CASSLQGDTGELFF.

This clone has only a few counts. DNA for the CDR3: TGTGCCAGCAGAATAAACGCGGGCAATCAGCCCCAGCATTTT. It codes for CASRINAGNQPQHF. The J gene is TRBJ1-5, the V gene TRBV6-1, with D unresolved. Germline-derived CDR1 and CDR2 are MNHNS and SASEGT. This CDR3 region has 14 residues. Deletions cut 6 bases from V and 2 bases from J, with 11 bases between.

This chain joins TRBV6-5 and TRBJ2-7; 12 positions match TRBD2. V shed 5 bases, J shed 2 bases, and the junction held 4 bases outside the gene matches. CDR3 length: 15 amino acids. CDR1 is MNHEY and CDR2 is SVGAGI in the germline V gene. CDR3 in DNA: TGTGCCAGCAGTGGGCGGACTAGCGGGACCTACGAGCAGTACTTC. This gives the protein CASSGRTSGTYEQYF.

The rearrangement joins TRBV18 to TRBJ1-1; 9 nucleotides match TRBD1. The CDR3 loop spans 17 amino acids. Trimming removed 3 bases from V and 0 bases from J; junction bases left unmatched: 8. Germline CDR1 and CDR2: KGHSH and LQKENI. CDR3 DNA sequence: TGTGCCAGCTCACCTCCCGGGACAGGGAACATGAACACTGAAGCTTTCTTT. Translation gives CASSPPGTGNMNTEAFF.

The rearrangement joins TRBV5-1 to TRBJ2-1; 7 nucleotides line up with TRBD1. V lost 0 bases and J lost 8; bases outside the gene matches: 8. Germline CDR1 is SGHRS and CDR2 is YFSETQ. This CDR3 region has 15 residues. CDR3 residues: CASSLDGDSVDEQFF. The CDR3 region has the DNA TGCGCCAGCAGCTTGGATGGGGACAGTGTCGATGAGCAGTTCTTC.

The V gene is TRBV28, the J gene TRBJ1-5; weak D call: TRBD1 (5 bases). This CDR3 has 14 amino acids. The V gene lost 6 bases and the J gene lost 3 bases, with 12 bases spanning the gap. CDR1 is MDHEN, CDR2 SYDVKM, per germline. The CDR3 here is CASRRQSNNQPQHF. The CDR3 bases are TGTGCCAGCAGAAGACAGTCCAACAATCAGCCCCAGCATTTT.

The sample holds one count of this clone. CDR3 nucleotides: TGTGCCAGCAGCTTGAACAGGGCGCGCTCCGGGGAGCTGTTTTTT. Translation: CASSLNRARSGELFF. V and J are TRBV7-2 and TRBJ2-2; maybe TRBD1 (6 bases). Germline CDR1 SGHTA, CDR2 FQGNSA. Deletions cut 3 bases from V and 6 bases from J, with 14 bases between. The CDR3 runs to 15 residues. The full variable domain, completed using reference TRBV7-2 and TRBJ2-2, is GAGVSQSPSNKVTEKGKDVELRCDPISGHTALYWYRQSLGQGLEFLIYFQGNSAPDKSGLPSDRFSAERTGGSVSTLTIQRTQQEDSAVYLCASSLNRARSGELFFGEGSRLTVL.

The chain couples TRBV11-2 to TRBJ1-1, with D unresolved. The CDR3 has 14 amino acids. Trimming took off 5 bases at V and 1 base at J, with 11 bases between the two ends. Per germline, CDR1 SGHAT and CDR2 FQNNGV. CDR3 nucleotide sequence: TGTGCCAGCAGCCTGAGGGCGTCGAACACTGAAGCTTTCTTT. It is translated as CASSLRASNTEAFF.

This clone occurred a few times. The chain couples TRBV5-1 to TRBJ2-5, with 16 bases aligning to TRBD2. Germline V gene lookup returns CDR1 SGHRS and CDR2 YFSETQ. V was pared by 5 bases and J by 5 bases, with 9 bases of the junction left unmatched. CDR3 length: 17 residues. In DNA form, the CDR3 reads TGCGCCAGCAGAACAGGGACTAGCGGGGGGGCCGGGGAGACCCAGTACTTC. Encoded protein: CASRTGTSGGAGETQYF.

For this clone: Relative to the germline gene, one junction end is altered; a read error may explain this. The CDR3 DNA is TGCGCCAGCACCTTGCTAGCGAGCTCTAGCACAGATACGCAGTATTTT. Translated, it gives CASTLLASSSTDTQYF. J is TRBJ2-3 and V is TRBV5-1, with a possible D match to TRBD2 (6 bases). The V gene's germline CDR1 is SGHRS and CDR2 YFSETQ. The CDR3 covers 16 residues.

J is TRBJ2-3 and V is TRBV7-2, with TRBD2 identical over 12 bases. The CDR3 extends over 15 amino acids. J lost 6 bases, V lost 5 bases, and 6 bases had no gene match. CDR1 is SGHTA and CDR2 is FQGNSA in the germline V gene. The CDR3 nucleotides read TGTGCCAGCAGCCCTAGCGGGGGGGCGGAGGATACGCAGTATTTT. It translates to CASSPSGGAEDTQYF.

V and J are TRBV6-1 and TRBJ1-3; D unclear. Germline CDR1 reads MNHNS; CDR2 reads SASEGT. Trimming took 2 bases from V and 3 from J, leaving 2 bases between them. The CDR3 spans 12 residues. CDR3 sequence: CASSEYGNTIYF. The CDR3 nucleotides are TGTGCCAGCAGTGAATATGGAAACACCATATATTTT.

The V gene is TRBV5-4, the J gene TRBJ2-5; 10 bases line up with TRBD2. The CDR3 runs 14 residues. CDR1 SGHNT and CDR2 YYREEE come from the germline V gene (reference sequence). V gave up 5 bases and J gave up 5 bases; unmatched junction bases: 6. In DNA, the CDR3 is TGTGCCAGCAGACGAGCGGGGGGGCTTGAGACCCAGTACTTC. The encoded protein is CASRRAGGLETQYF.

V and J are TRBV9 and TRBJ1-1; TRBD1 is a possible D gene (5 bases). Trimming stripped 3 bases from V and 6 bases from J, with 9 bases between. CDR3 length: 12 amino acids. In germline, CDR1 is SGDLS, CDR2 YYNGEE. Here the CDR3 DNA reads TGTGCCAGCAGCGCAGGGCTTGCTGAAGCTTTCTTT. Protein product: CASSAGLAEAFF. The whole variable domain, filled in from reference TRBV9 and TRBJ1-1, reads DSGVTQTPKHLITATGQRVTLRCSPRSGDLSVYWYQQSLDQGLQFLIQYYNGEERAKGNILERFSAQQFPDLHSELNLSSLELGDSALYFCASSAGLAEAFFGQGTRLTVV.

CDR3: CASSLSGSSNTQYF. In nucleotides, the CDR3 is TGTGCCAGCAGCTTAAGCGGGAGCTCAAATACGCAGTATTTT. This chain uses TRBV7-9 with TRBJ2-3; the match to TRBD2 covers 8 bases. This CDR3 is 14 amino acids long. Germline V gene data show CDR1 as SEHNR and CDR2 as FQNEAQ (reference sequence). Trimming cost V 2 bases and J 7 bases; bases outside gene matches: 5.

CDR3: CASSLGSGFGDEQFF. Written as DNA, the CDR3 is TGTGCCAGCAGTTTAGGGTCAGGGTTTGGCGATGAGCAGTTCTTC. This rearrangement joins TRBV27 to TRBJ2-1; D possibly corresponds to TRBD1 (5 bases). The CDR3 covers 15 residues. Trimming cost V 2 bases and J 8 bases, with 16 bases left between them. From germline, CDR1 is MNHEY and CDR2 SMNVEV (reference sequence).

The chain employs TRBV6-6 and TRBJ2-7; 7 bases agree with TRBD1. The CDR3 runs 14 residues. Germline CDR1 MNHNY, CDR2 SVGAGI (reference sequence). The V segment lost 2 bases and the J segment 5 bases; nucleotides outside the gene matches: 6. CDR3 in DNA: TGTGCCAGCAGTTACGTTCCAACAGGGGACGAGCAGTACTTC. Translation gives CASSYVPTGDEQYF.

This clone was observed a single time. The rearrangement uses TRBV19 and TRBJ2-3; 8 bases match TRBD2. From germline, CDR1 is LNHDA and CDR2 SQIVND (reference sequence). Trimming at V came to 4 bases and at J to 4 bases, leaving 7 bases not matched to a gene. The CDR3 is 15 amino acids. The CDR3 sequence: CASSTPGLVPDTQYF. CDR3 DNA sequence: TGTGCCAGTAGTACACCGGGACTAGTCCCAGATACGCAGTATTTT.